This T cell receptor beta chain was observed in a study of blood T cells in healthy people across ages (dated by TCRdb to between 2014 and 2017). Describing the broader study: Template switching captured roughly one uniquely barcoded TCR beta cDNA molecule per two T cells in model experiments. Using deep sequencing normalized with unique cDNA molecular identifiers, the study measured how TCR beta repertoire diversity changes with age. The donors were split into four age groups: young (average about 16 years), middle-aged (39), aged (approximately 60) and long-lived (over 75). To avoid experimental bias, donors of different ages were distributed randomly across sequencing lanes. The study analyzed two additional independent replicas of 1 million unique cDNA reads from the same blood draw for two donors, one aged 18 to 30 and one aged 80 or older. The paper as a whole reports these results and caveats: The CMV infection status of donors was not known, potentially confounding age-related changes in expanded clonotypes. Conclusive comparison of naive and antigen-experienced compartments was prevented by the profiling of bulk unsorted PBMCs. As age increased, observed TCR beta diversity per million T cells dropped in a roughly linear way, and a significant reduction was already evident by age roughly 40. Estimates of total diversity based on one million sequenced T cells were considered lower bounds and underestimates. The percentage of naive T cells measured by flow cytometry correlated strongly with observed TCR beta diversity. Compared with the aged group, the long-lived group had more naive CD4+ T cells, fewer expanded clones and increased TCR diversity, a pattern suggesting age selection.

The junction carries 11 bases between V and J, which are trimmed by 0 bases and 3 bases respectively. CDR1 and CDR2 were assigned from the germline V gene as MGHRA and YSYEKL. There are 15 amino acids in the CDR3, from cysteine to phenylalanine inclusive. This entry keeps only the CDR3 DNA: 45 bases, framed from base 1. The donors were 40 or so Caucasian individuals from Russia, aged roughly 6 to 90 years, who were systemically healthy. Around 10 milliliters of peripheral blood were collected from each donor into EDTA-treated Vacutainer tubes. PBMCs were isolated by Ficoll-Paque density-gradient centrifugation, with at least 6 million obtained per sample. Total RNA, at least 6 micrograms per sample, was extracted from PBMCs with Trizol reagent. For every donor, an aliquot of PBMCs went through flow cytometry to measure the percentages of naive CD45RAhigh/CD27high T cells. The library was generated by 5' RACE. These reads were obtained on an Illumina HiSeq 2500. A second PCR of about 7 to 12 cycles was run with a J-beta primer mix and a sample-barcoded 5' primer. Each TCR beta cDNA molecule received a unique molecular identifier from a template-switch 5' adaptor carrying 12 random nucleotides. Each sample yielded at least 2.5 million CDR3-containing paired-end reads. First-strand cDNA was synthesized from all RNA with the Mint cDNA synthesis kit, primed by a TRBC-specific oligonucleotide. All cDNA was treated with uracil-DNA glycosylase and then went through a first 18-cycle PCR with the universal primers M1SS and BC2_uni_R. The paper's processing steps were these. Normalization of each sample was performed by random selection of 1 million high-quality reads, each carrying a distinct molecular identifier. Reads sharing molecular identifiers were discarded rather than binned into consensus sequences. MiTCR, set to a Q25 quality threshold and the strictest error-elimination algorithm, was used for CDR3 identification, clonotype clustering and error correction. A nonparametric unseen species model with Euler transformation was used to estimate lower-bound total TCR beta diversity. Through fastp at Q25 and MiXCR, TCRdb rebuilt clones from the public reads, retaining in-frame beta chains. Each CDR3 protein gets just one entry, which takes the most common genes and DNA from the rows behind it. V and J calls and clone size were set by TCRdb, not the authors. For this sample the table gives about 570,000 distinct CDR3 sequences, of which roughly 29% were detected only once. The ten top clones hold about a fifth of the sample.

This clonotype was counted between two and nine times. Its antigen is not yet known. Base qualities are missing; no much larger clone stands one base away. Sample: blood. The chain is assembled from TRBV4-1 and TRBJ1-2; no D segment can be confidently identified. The receptor comes from a woman in her 70s in good health. The bases read TGCGCCAGCAGCCAAGATGCAGGTACCTACTATGGCTACACCTTC. It codes for CASSQDAGTYYGYTF.